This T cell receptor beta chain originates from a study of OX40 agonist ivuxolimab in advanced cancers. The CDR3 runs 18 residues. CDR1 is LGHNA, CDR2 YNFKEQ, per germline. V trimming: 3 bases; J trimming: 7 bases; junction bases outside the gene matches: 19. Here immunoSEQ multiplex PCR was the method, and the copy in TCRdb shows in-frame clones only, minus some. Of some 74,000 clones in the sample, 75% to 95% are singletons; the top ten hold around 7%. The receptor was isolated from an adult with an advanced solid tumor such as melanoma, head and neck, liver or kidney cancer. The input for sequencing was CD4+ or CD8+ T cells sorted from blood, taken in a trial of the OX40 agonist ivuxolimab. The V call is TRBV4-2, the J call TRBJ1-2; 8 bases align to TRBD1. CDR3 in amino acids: CASSQAGQGVTRSGGYTF. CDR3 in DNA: TGTGCCAGCAGCCAGGCCGGACAGGGCGTCACCAGGTCAGGTGGCTACACCTTC.